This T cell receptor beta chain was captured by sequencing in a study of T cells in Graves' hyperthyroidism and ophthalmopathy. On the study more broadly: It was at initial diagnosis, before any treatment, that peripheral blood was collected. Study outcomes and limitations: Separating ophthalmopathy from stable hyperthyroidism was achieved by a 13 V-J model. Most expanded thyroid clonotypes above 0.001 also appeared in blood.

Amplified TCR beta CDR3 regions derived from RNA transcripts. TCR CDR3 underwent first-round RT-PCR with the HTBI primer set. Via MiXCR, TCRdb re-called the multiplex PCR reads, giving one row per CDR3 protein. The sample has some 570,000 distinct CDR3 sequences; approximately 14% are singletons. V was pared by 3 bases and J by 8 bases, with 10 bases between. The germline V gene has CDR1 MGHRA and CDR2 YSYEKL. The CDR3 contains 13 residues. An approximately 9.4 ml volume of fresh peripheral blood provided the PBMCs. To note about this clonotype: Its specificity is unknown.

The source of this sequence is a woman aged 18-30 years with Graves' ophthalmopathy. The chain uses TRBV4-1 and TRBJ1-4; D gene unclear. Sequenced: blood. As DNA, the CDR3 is TGCGCCAGCAGCCAGGGATTTAGCGAAAAACTGTTTTTT. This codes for CASSQGFSEKLFF.